Listed below are T cell receptor beta chains from one sample, sequenced in a study of blood T cell repertoires in COVID-19. Only in-frame clones appear in the TCRdb table, and some are missing; sequencing was by immunoSEQ multiplex PCR. The sample has approximately 210,000 clones, 70% to 90% seen once. Sequencing used peripheral blood. The receptors originated from a woman aged 40 to 55 with acute or convalescent COVID-19. The CDR3 runs from the conserved cysteine through the conserved F or W.

j_call,v_call,cdr3_aa
TRBJ1-5,TRBV18,CASSPWAIQPQHF
TRBJ2-5,TRBV6-5,CASSYQGLGTQYF
TRBJ1-2,TRBV5-4,CASSLGGQGLGYTF
TRBJ2-3,TRBV27,CASSLSSLAVGTDTQYF
TRBJ2-1,TRBV12-3/TRBV12-4,CASSLSQAEQFF
TRBJ2-6,TRBV15,CATSGDRGPGANVLTF
TRBJ1-5,TRBV18,CASSPSGGATQPQHF
TRBJ1-2,TRBV7-9,CASSLLARGRGYTF
TRBJ1-4,TRBV30,CAWSVTGYNEKLFF
TRBJ1-5,TRBV27,CASSLSSAGQPQHF
TRBJ1-1,TRBV7-9,CASSPGQMNTEAFF
TRBJ2-1,TRBV24-1,CATRGVNNEQFF
TRBJ1-1,TRBV19,CASSIMSVPGVNTEAFF
TRBJ1-2,TRBV24-1,CATSDLLYGYTF
TRBJ1-5,TRBV19,CASSPLTGGGSNQPQHF
TRBJ1-2,TRBV2,CASSHRGRNGYTF
TRBJ1-2,TRBV12-3/TRBV12-4,CASSPDSSYGYTF
TRBJ1-2,TRBV14,CASSQMGQSYGYTF
TRBJ2-5,TRBV30,CAWRFRGQETQYF
TRBJ2-3,TRBV5-6,CASSHGQGTDTQYF
TRBJ1-4,TRBV27,CASSGQGREKLFF
TRBJ1-6,TRBV6-6,CASSPWRVPRHNSPLHF
TRBJ2-3,TRBV11-1,CASSLVSGGYTDTQYF
TRBJ2-5,TRBV4-1,CASTSGAGGQETQYF
TRBJ2-1,TRBV19,CASKQGSSYNEQFF
TRBJ1-4,TRBV27,CASSLSVGGVGGGEKLFF
TRBJ1-1,TRBV6-6,CASRDRGATEAFF
TRBJ2-5,TRBV20-1,CSASRGQGTETQYF
TRBJ1-2,TRBV7-8,CASSNRAGYTF
TRBJ2-5,TRBV4-1,CASSRMDRGLGETQYF
TRBJ1-3,TRBV10-1,CASSGTGTGNTIYF
TRBJ1-3,TRBV29-1,CSVAPRGIGNTIYF
TRBJ2-3,TRBV4-2,CASSQERGIGTDTQYF
TRBJ2-4,TRBV5-1,CASSLGRAKGGGIQYF
TRBJ1-2,TRBV6-5,CASSGGRYGYTF
TRBJ1-2,TRBV2,CASSEGQTLGYGYTF
TRBJ1-6,TRBV13,CASSSGTGDSPLHF
TRBJ1-2,TRBV2,CASSGDNPNYGYTF
TRBJ1-2,TRBV28,CASTPLSSGYTF
TRBJ2-6,TRBV16,CASSSHRGLVSGANVLTF
TRBJ2-3,TRBV5-1,CASSLVSGGNTDTQYF
TRBJ1-6,TRBV9,CASSDSLGGRSYNSPLHF
TRBJ1-2,TRBV10-2,CASSERTGVDYGYTF
TRBJ1-1,TRBV5-8,CASSPYEGGKTEAFF
TRBJ2-2,TRBV11-3,CASSPGVSTGELFF
TRBJ1-3,TRBV9,CASSPRRGGTSGNTIYF
TRBJ2-5,TRBV10-2,CASSESGSSGETQYF
TRBJ1-4,TRBV14,CASSQGQGLNEKLFF
TRBJ2-5,TRBV13,CASSPAGSGGGETQYF
TRBJ2-3,TRBV18,CASSLKRDFTDTQYF
TRBJ1-3,TRBV3-1/TRBV3-2,CASSRRDTIYF
TRBJ1-3,TRBV6-6,CASSPTGGTGNTIYF
TRBJ1-5,TRBV19,CASTGQGGNQPQHF
TRBJ1-6,TRBV19,CASSPERGSGNSPLHF
TRBJ1-3,TRBV7-9,CASSLDGAGSGNTIYF
TRBJ1-1,TRBV3-1/TRBV3-2,CASSQGGGKTEAFF
TRBJ1-2,TRBV20-1,CSASYNGYTF
TRBJ2-2,TRBV7-2,CASSKRLAGDTGELFF
TRBJ1-2,TRBV9,CASSEDRRSGYTF
TRBJ2-5,TRBV5-6,CASSWTGAGETQYF